These T cell receptor beta chains were read from a single sample in a study of cytomegalovirus exposure and HLA in healthy donors. Clones were read by immunoSEQ multiplex PCR, and TCRdb kept only the in-frame ones, dropping some. The data contain 100,000 to 150,000 clones, 81% of them singletons. Sequenced input: PBMCs. Receptors were obtained from a woman aged 40 to 49 in good health and CMV-seropositive. Both conserved end residues are part of each CDR3. D genes are given only for firm matches. Clone size appears in some rows only: once, few, many, or a class for an expanded clone.

>TRBJ1-1|-|TRBV19|-
CASSPTGVAGTEAFF
TGTGCCAGTAGTCCCACGGGGGTCGCAGGCACTGAAGCTTTCTTT
>TRBJ2-7|-|TRBV30|-
CAWTAGAYEQYF
TGTGCCTGGACCGCGGGCGCCTACGAGCAGTACTTC
>TRBJ2-6|-|TRBV7-9|TRBD1
CASRGSTGKSSGANVLTF
TGTGCCAGCAGGGGGTCGACAGGGAAGAGCTCTGGGGCCAACGTCCTGACTTTC
>TRBJ1-2|-|TRBV5-4|-
CASSVDGASGYTF
TGTGCCAGCAGCGTAGACGGTGCTAGTGGCTACACCTTC
>TRBJ1-5|-|TRBV27|-
CASSSKQGFNQPQHF
TGTGCCAGCAGTTCCAAACAGGGCTTCAATCAGCCCCAGCATTTT
>TRBJ2-7|once|TRBV7-6|-
CASSLASDGPYEQYF
TGTGCCAGCAGCTTAGCGAGCGACGGCCCCTACGAGCAGTACTTC
>TRBJ1-5|-|TRBV11-3|-
CASSSGIYRVEWGQPQHF
TGTGCCAGCAGCTCCGGCATTTACAGGGTGGAGTGGGGTCAGCCCCAGCATTTT
>TRBJ2-1|-|TRBV7-2|TRBD2
CASSLAPLAGVRYNEQFF
TGTGCCAGCAGCTTAGCCCCCCTAGCGGGAGTGCGATACAATGAGCAGTTCTTC
>TRBJ2-7|once|TRBV7-9|TRBD2
CASSRASGTHEQYF
TGTGCCAGCAGCCGGGCTAGCGGGACCCACGAGCAGTACTTC
>TRBJ1-2|-|TRBV6-1|TRBD1
CASSEDRGPYTNYGYTF
TGTGCCAGCAGTGAAGACAGGGGTCCCTATACTAACTATGGCTACACCTTC
>TRBJ2-7|-|TRBV19|TRBD2
CASSLGLAGAYEQYF
TGTGCCAGTAGTCTCGGACTAGCGGGGGCCTACGAGCAGTACTTC
>TRBJ1-1|-|TRBV18|TRBD1
CASSLGQGNTEAFF
TGTGCCAGCTCATTGGGACAGGGGAACACTGAAGCTTTCTTT
>TRBJ2-7|-|TRBV6-5|TRBD2
CASCRTSGNYEQYF
TGTGCCAGCTGCAGGACTAGCGGAAACTACGAGCAGTACTTC
>TRBJ1-4|-|TRBV9|-
CASSVAQGVNEKLFF
TGTGCCAGCAGCGTAGCACAGGGAGTTAATGAAAAACTGTTTTTT
>TRBJ2-7|-|TRBV27|-
CASSWGLGRSYEQYF
TGTGCCAGCAGTTGGGGTTTGGGGAGGAGCTACGAGCAGTACTTC
>TRBJ2-7|-|TRBV15|-
CATSREPGIAYEQYF
TGTGCCACCAGCAGAGAGCCCGGGATCGCCTACGAGCAGTACTTC
>TRBJ1-3|-|TRBV5-1|TRBD1
CASSPTGDRGGNTIYF
TGCGCCAGCAGCCCCACAGGGGATCGTGGCGGAAACACCATATATTTT
>TRBJ2-2|-|TRBV25-1|TRBD1
CASSPTWGQGKTGELFF
TGTGCCAGCAGTCCCACATGGGGACAGGGAAAGACCGGGGAGCTGTTTTTT
>TRBJ1-2|-|TRBV30|TRBD1
CAWTFPGQALYGYTF
TGTGCCTGGACCTTTCCGGGACAGGCTCTTTATGGCTACACCTTC
>TRBJ2-5|-|TRBV7-8|TRBD2
CASSLSLADQETQYF
TGTGCCAGCAGCTTGTCGCTAGCGGACCAAGAGACCCAGTACTTC
>TRBJ2-1|-|TRBV4-2|TRBD2
CASSQDLPSGGAAYNEQFF
TGTGCCAGCAGCCAAGATCTCCCTAGCGGGGGGGCCGCCTACAATGAGCAGTTCTTC
>TRBJ2-1|-|TRBV4-3|TRBD2
CASSQGSGGSSYNEQFF
TGCGCCAGCAGCCAAGGGTCGGGCGGGAGCTCCTACAATGAGCAGTTCTTC
>TRBJ1-1|once|TRBV29-1|-
CSVSAGSAMNTEAFF
TGCAGCGTCTCTGCCGGCAGCGCAATGAACACTGAAGCTTTCTTT
>TRBJ1-1|once|TRBV18|-
CASSLDNTHGSSEAFF
TGTGCCAGCTCACTAGACAATACCCATGGATCTTCTGAAGCTTTCTTT
>TRBJ2-1|few|TRBV9|-
CASSDPGGGEQFF
TGTGCCAGCAGCGATCCAGGGGGAGGTGAGCAGTTCTTC
>TRBJ1-3|-|TRBV6-5|-
CASSTRQRGNTIYF
TGTGCCAGCAGTACAAGACAGCGTGGAAACACCATATATTTT
>TRBJ2-7|-|TRBV4-1|-
CASSQDSGTLFYEQYF
TGCGCCAGCAGCCAAGACTCCGGGACTCTTTTCTACGAGCAGTACTTC
>TRBJ2-5|-|TRBV4-3|TRBD1
CASSPGTGQETQYF
TGCGCCAGCAGCCCCGGGACAGGTCAAGAGACCCAGTACTTC
>TRBJ2-7|-|TRBV18|-
CASSPSPSPRGYEQYF
TGTGCCAGCTCACCTTCCCCGTCCCCCCGAGGCTACGAGCAGTACTTC
>TRBJ2-6|-|TRBV19|-
CASSIFQGSGANVLTF
TGTGCCAGTAGTATATTCCAGGGGTCCGGGGCCAACGTCCTGACTTTC